Described below is a single T cell receptor (beta chain) sequence and its context. The antigen is unknown. The CDR3 length is 14 residues. V was pared by 4 bases and J by 1 base, with 7 bases between. In germline, CDR1 is LNHDA, CDR2 SQIVND (reference sequence). This entry comes from a study of cytomegalovirus exposure and HLA in healthy donors. Study-wide results and limits: Reports described diagnosis of cytomegalovirus status by the classifier as highly specific and sensitive.

A multiplex PCR was run with 60 Vbeta primers and 13 Jbeta primers. The table came from immunoSEQ multiplex PCR; TCRdb's copy has only in-frame clones and leaves some out. The sample has over 150,000 clones; approximately 85% are singletons. The material sequenced was PBMCs. The clonotype was recovered from a middle-aged man in good health and CMV-seropositive. The V gene is TRBV19, the J gene TRBJ2-2; perhaps TRBD2 as D (5 bases). CDR3 nucleotide sequence: TGTGCCAGTAGTAGGGAGTTGAACACCGGGGAGCTGTTTTTT. Encoded protein: CASSRELNTGELFF.